The subject of this entry is one TCR beta chain. What it recognizes is unknown. The data derive from a study of cytomegalovirus exposure and HLA in healthy donors. Study-wide context: In terms of ancestry, the Caucasian-associated cluster contained about four fifths of the roughly 400 genotyped donors.

Study-wide points: It emerged from a later analysis that several of the most significant clusters appeared to be linked to common viral pathogens.

Regarding donors, all were healthy bone marrow donors. The CDR3 length is 16 residues. CDR1 LNHDA and CDR2 SQIVND come from the germline V gene (reference sequence). The J segment lost 3 bases and the V segment lost 6 bases, leaving 8 bases of the junction unmatched. It was with 60 Vbeta and 13 Jbeta primers that the PCR ran. Measured with immunoSEQ multiplex PCR; TCRdb has only the in-frame clones, and not every one. The data show 180,000 or so clones, 76% seen once. The chain recombines TRBV19 with TRBJ1-2, with 12 bases that match TRBD1. Sequenced sample: PBMCs. The sequence came from a woman in her 30s in good health and CMV-seropositive. CDR3 amino acids: CASSETGTGGDYGYTF. For the CDR3, the DNA is TGTGCCAGTAGCGAAACCGGGACAGGGGGCGACTATGGCTACACCTTC.